Below, 4 T cell receptor beta chains from the same sample are listed, as sequenced in a study of T cell responses to AZD1222 COVID-19 vaccine. Sequenced by immunoSEQ multiplex PCR; TCRdb stores in-frame clones only, minus some. The sample contains 150,000 to 200,000 clones, around 90% of which appear only once. The sequences come from peripheral blood, collected 28 days after the second AZD1222 dose. All receptors derive from an adult who received the AZD1222 COVID-19 vaccine.

This clone turned up a few times. The V gene is TRBV4-1, the J gene TRBJ2-7, with 11 bases that match TRBD2. The CDR3 contains 15 residues. The germline gives CDR1 MGHRA, CDR2 YSYEKL. After removal of 4 bases from V and 3 bases from J, the junction contained 5 bases not matched to a gene. CDR3: CASSLSGGALYEQYF. CDR3 in DNA: TGCGCCAGCAGCCTTAGCGGGGGGGCCCTCTACGAGCAGTACTTC.

The rearrangement uses TRBV27 and TRBJ2-2; D perhaps matches TRBD2 (5 bases). Per the germline V gene, CDR1 is MNHEY and CDR2 is SMNVEV (reference sequence). The length of the CDR3 is 15 residues. The germline V and J ends were trimmed by 6 bases and 5 bases, with 16 bases remaining between them. CDR3 amino acids: CASSSLARGTGELFF. The DNA for the CDR3 is TGTGCCAGCAGCAGCCTGGCTCGGGGAACCGGGGAGCTGTTTTTT.

The chain has TRBV19 and TRBJ2-5; the match to TRBD2 covers 7 bases. Trimming removed 6 bases from V and 0 bases from J; junction bases left unmatched: 7. Germline V lookup: CDR1 LNHDA, CDR2 SQIVND (reference sequence). The CDR3 length is 15 residues. CDR3 region: CASSHGGYYQETQYF. Here the CDR3 DNA reads TGTGCCAGTAGCCACGGGGGGTATTACCAAGAGACCCAGTACTTC.

The chain couples TRBV6-1 to TRBJ2-5; D could derive from TRBD1 or TRBD2 (6 bases each). The CDR3 sequence is 16 residues long. Germline V gives CDR1 MNHNS, CDR2 SASEGT. Trimming stripped 2 bases from V and 0 bases from J, with 13 bases between. CDR3 protein: CASSEYGGAYQETQYF. The CDR3 DNA reads as TGTGCCAGCAGTGAATACGGGGGCGCTTACCAAGAGACCCAGTACTTC.